The 18 T cell receptor beta chains below were found in one sample sequenced in a study of T cells in tumors after PD-1 blockade. Sequenced by immunoSEQ multiplex PCR; TCRdb stores in-frame clones only, minus some. The sample includes roughly 14,000 clones, almost 85% seen only once; the top ten take under 25%. The sequencing here drew on PBMCs, taken after anti-PD-1 treatment. These receptors were obtained from a human donor with basal cell carcinoma.

This clone was seen a few times. The genes are TRBV27 and TRBJ2-7, with D perhaps matching TRBD1 or TRBD2 (5 bases each). Deletions cut 3 bases from V and 6 bases from J, with 18 bases between. The germline CDR1 and CDR2 sequences are MNHEY and SMNVEV (reference sequence). This CDR3 spans 15 amino acids. This CDR3 reads CASSFIGGDGAEQYF. The CDR3 DNA reads as TGTGCCAGCAGTTTTATTGGGGGAGATGGCGCCGAGCAGTACTTC.

J is TRBJ2-2 and V is TRBV4-1; a possible D gene is TRBD2 (7 bases). The V gene lost 0 bases and the J gene lost 5 bases, with 13 bases spanning the gap. This CDR3 has 16 amino acids. From germline, CDR1 is MGHRA and CDR2 YSYEKL. The CDR3 reads CASSQDRGARTGELFF. The CDR3 nucleotides are TGCGCCAGCAGCCAAGATCGGGGGGCGCGAACCGGGGAGCTGTTTTTT.

V and J are TRBV19 and TRBJ2-1, with 8 bases matching TRBD2. V shed 4 bases and J 10 bases; nucleotides not matched to a gene: 21. Germline values: CDR1 LNHDA, CDR2 SQIVND (reference sequence). This CDR3 is built from 18 residues. The CDR3 region is CASSTVRSSGSWVWEQFF. The CDR3 DNA follows: TGTGCCAGTAGTACCGTGAGATCCAGCGGGAGTTGGGTATGGGAGCAGTTCTTC.

The rearrangement uses TRBV2 and TRBJ2-2, with D possibly TRBD1 on 5 matching bases. This CDR3 region has 14 residues. V dropped 7 bases and J dropped 5 bases, with 14 bases sitting between them. Germline V gene lookup returns CDR1 SNHLY and CDR2 FYNNEI. The CDR3 DNA follows: TGTGCCAGCAACCCGCCAGGGTTGACCGGGGAGCTGTTTTTT. Residues: CASNPPGLTGELFF. The full variable domain, in which reference TRBV2 and TRBJ2-2 provide the parts outside the CDR3, is EPEVTQTPSHQVTQMGQEVILRCVPISNHLYFYWYRQILGQKVEFLVSFYNNEISEKSEIFDDQFSVERPDGSNFTLKIRSTKLEDSAMYFCASNPPGLTGELFFGEGSRLTVL.

The chain employs TRBV5-1 and TRBJ2-7; perhaps TRBD2 as D (6 bases). The ends were cut back, 3 bases at V and 7 bases at J, with 20 bases in the middle. Germline loops: CDR1 SGHRS, CDR2 YFSETQ. The CDR3 consists of 15 residues. CDR3 sequence: CASSYGGMIVGEQYF. CDR3 nucleotide sequence: TGCGCCAGCAGCTACGGGGGAATGATCGTGGGGGAGCAGTACTTC.

The chain employs TRBV6-6 and TRBJ1-1; D gene uncertain. The germline CDR1 and CDR2 sequences are MNHNY and SVGAGI (reference sequence). The length of the CDR3 is 14 residues. Trimming shortened V by 6 bases and J by 4 bases, and 15 bases separated the two germline ends. The CDR3 coding sequence is TGTGCCAGCAGCACACACTTAAATCCCACTGAAGCTTTCTTT. As protein: CASSTHLNPTEAFF.

This chain links TRBV19 with TRBJ2-7; D unclear. CDR1 is LNHDA, CDR2 SQIVND, per germline (reference sequence). This CDR3 has 14 residues. V dropped 1 base and J dropped 5 bases, with 12 bases sitting between them. The CDR3 region has the DNA TGTGCCAGTAGTATAGGGGGTACCCCCGACGAGCAGTACTTC. Translating gives CASSIGGTPDEQYF.

This clone was detected only once. This chain uses TRBV18 with TRBJ1-2; D call uncertain. Trimming shortened V by 3 bases and J by 0 bases, and 14 bases separated the two germline ends. CDR1 is KGHSH, CDR2 LQKENI, per germline. The CDR3 has 16 residues. The CDR3 spells CASSPLDPRTNYGYTF. DNA of the CDR3: TGTGCCAGCTCACCGCTGGATCCGAGAACTAACTATGGCTACACCTTC.

The chain couples TRBV6-1 to TRBJ1-1; weak D call: TRBD1 (5 bases). This CDR3 is 14 amino acids long. V was trimmed by 1 base and J by 8 bases, leaving 14 bases between them. Germline V gene sequence: CDR1 MNHNS, CDR2 SASEGT. The CDR3, as DNA: TGTGCCAGCAGTGAAGGGGGGACGGAGACAGAAGCTTTCTTT. Protein: CASSEGGTETEAFF.

This rearrangement joins TRBV3-1 (or the pseudogene TRBV3-2) to TRBJ1-3; tentative D call: TRBD1 (6 bases). V lost 1 base and J lost 0, with 13 bases in between. The CDR3 is made up of 17 amino acids. CDR1 is LGHDT, CDR2 YNNKEL, per germline (reference sequence). The CDR3 nucleotides are TGTGCCAGCAGCCAAGGTGGCAGGGGCTACTCTGGAAACACCATATATTTT. Translating it yields CASSQGGRGYSGNTIYF.

The chain has TRBV5-1 and TRBJ2-5; 11 bases map to TRBD2. Trimming took 2 bases from V and 5 from J; bases not matched to a gene: 11. The CDR3 has 17 residues. Looked up from germline, CDR1 is SGHRS and CDR2 is YFSETQ. CDR3 protein: CASSFTSGGRRGETQYF. CDR3 in DNA: TGCGCCAGCAGCTTCACTAGCGGGGGCCGCCGGGGGGAGACCCAGTACTTC.

The V call is TRBV29-1, the J call TRBJ2-2, with D uncertain. The CDR3 is 14 amino acids. V was cut by 2 bases and J by 0 bases, with 7 bases left in between. Per the germline V gene, CDR1 is SQVTM and CDR2 is ANQGSEA. This CDR3 is CSVEKGTNTGELFF. The CDR3 DNA is TGCAGCGTTGAAAAGGGAACGAACACCGGGGAGCTGTTTTTT.

V is TRBV6-5 and J is TRBJ1-5; D might be TRBD1 (6 bases). V lost 5 bases, J lost 3 bases, and 8 bases lay in between. CDR1 and CDR2 (germline): MNHEY, SVGAGI. CDR3 length: 13 residues. For the CDR3, the DNA is TGTGCCAGCAGTAGGGACATCAATCAGCCCCAGCATTTT. This gives the protein CASSRDINQPQHF.

This clone has just one count. The V gene is TRBV13, the J gene TRBJ1-5; the D is unclear. CDR3 length: 13 amino acids. V dropped 1 base and J dropped 4 bases, with 5 bases sitting between them. Germline assignment: CDR1 PRHDT and CDR2 FYEKMQ (reference sequence). CDR3 sequence: CASSLDRNQPQHF. CDR3 coding DNA: TGTGCCAGCAGCTTAGACAGAAATCAGCCCCAGCATTTT.

To note about this clone: Within the sample, other DNA sequences also encode this same CDR3. The chain recombines TRBV3-1 (or the pseudogene TRBV3-2) with TRBJ2-3; 7 bases are shared with TRBD2. CDR1 LGHDT and CDR2 YNNKEL come from the germline V gene (reference sequence). Trimming removed 3 bases from V and 2 bases from J; junction bases left unmatched: 8. This CDR3 region has 16 residues. For the CDR3, the DNA is TGTGCCAGCAGCCAGGAGGGGCTAGCGGCCACAGATACGCAGTATTTT. The encoded protein is CASSQEGLAATDTQYF.

J is TRBJ2-2 and V is TRBV10-2, with 7 positions matching TRBD1. The trim removed 6 bases at V and 6 bases at J, leaving 4 bases unmatched. Germline assignment: CDR1 WSHSY and CDR2 SAAADI. CDR3 length equals 13 residues. The CDR3 DNA is TGCGCCAGCAGCCCCAGGGGGTCCGGGGAGCTGTTTTTT. It is translated as CASSPRGSGELFF.

In the case of this clone: One junction end does not reproduce the germline sequence, and a read error may be involved. Other nucleotide sequences from this sample produce the same CDR3. Here the CDR3 DNA reads TGTCCCAGCTGTGATGGGTGGGCGGGGGAGGGGAGCTCCTACAATGAGCAGTTCTTC. Translating it yields CPSCDGWAGEGSSYNEQFF. This sequence joins TRBV2 and TRBJ2-1; 7 bases are a match to TRBD2. The CDR3 runs 19 residues. The germline V gene has CDR1 SNHLY and CDR2 FYNNEI.

The V and J genes are TRBV6-5 and TRBJ2-5; TRBD1 aligns across 11 bases. The V gene end was trimmed by 6 bases and the J gene end by 5 bases; junction bases not matched to a gene: 2. The CDR3 consists of 13 residues. Per the germline V gene, CDR1 is MNHEY and CDR2 is SVGAGI. This chain's CDR3 is CASRWTGGETQYF. Written as DNA, the CDR3 is TGTGCCAGCAGATGGACAGGGGGCGAGACCCAGTACTTC.